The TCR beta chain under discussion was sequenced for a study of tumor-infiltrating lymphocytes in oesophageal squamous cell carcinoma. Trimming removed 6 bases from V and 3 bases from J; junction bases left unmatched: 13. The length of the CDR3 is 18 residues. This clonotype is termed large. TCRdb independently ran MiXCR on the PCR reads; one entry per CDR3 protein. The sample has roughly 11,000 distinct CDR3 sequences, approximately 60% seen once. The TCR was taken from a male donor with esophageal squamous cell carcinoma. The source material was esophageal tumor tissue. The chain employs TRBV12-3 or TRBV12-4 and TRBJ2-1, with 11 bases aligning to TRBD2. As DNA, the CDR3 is TGTGCCAGCAGCTCTTTGGGGGCTAGCGGGAGGTACTACAATGAGCAGTTCTTC. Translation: CASSSLGASGRYYNEQFF.